This T cell receptor beta chain was sequenced for a study of PD-1 blockade in mismatch repair-deficient tumors. Study-level points and caveats: After pembrolizumab, tumor-resident clones rose rapidly, then generally contracted before radiologic responses.

Assay used: immunoSEQ multiplex PCR; TCRdb lists only in-frame clones, some missing. The sample has some 100,000 clones, 82% seen once. The CDR3 is 15 amino acids. The ends were cut back, 8 bases at V and 0 bases at J, with 11 bases in the middle. The V gene's germline CDR1 is SGHTA and CDR2 FQGNSA. In its sample, this clone was seen a few times. What it recognizes is unknown. The sequence was obtained from an adult with mismatch repair-deficient cancer. The chain has TRBV7-2 and TRBJ2-6; D unclear. Sequencing used peripheral blood, obtained 35 to 37 weeks after starting pembrolizumab. The CDR3 region is CASQRPSSGANVLTF. In nucleotides, the CDR3 is TGTGCCAGCCAGAGACCAAGCTCTGGGGCCAACGTCCTGACTTTC.